This T cell receptor beta chain came from a study of blood T cell repertoires in COVID-19. On the study more broadly: Donors in the United States, Italy and Spain gave samples during acute or convalescent COVID-19. PBMCs, B-cell-depleted T cells, or T cells were the source of the cDNA or gDNA that made up the material.

After removal of 0 bases from V and 2 bases from J, the junction contained 7 bases not matched to a gene. Germline V gene data show CDR1 as LGHNA and CDR2 as YNFKEQ. The CDR3 contains 16 residues. Original analysis: Amplification of reference gene primers provided the estimated nucleated cell counts. The table came from immunoSEQ multiplex PCR; TCRdb's copy has only in-frame clones and leaves some out. The V and J calls and the clone size are those of that table, but D and trimming were determined from the DNA. The table has over 95,000 clones, around 85% seen once. The specimen sequenced was peripheral blood. This TCR was recovered from a woman aged 60-70 years with acute or convalescent COVID-19. This chain links TRBV4-2 with TRBJ2-7; 7 bases match TRBD2. CDR3 nucleotide sequence: TGTGCCAGCAGCCAAGATCAGAGTGGGGGGGCCTACGAGCAGTACTTC. Encoded protein: CASSQDQSGGAYEQYF.